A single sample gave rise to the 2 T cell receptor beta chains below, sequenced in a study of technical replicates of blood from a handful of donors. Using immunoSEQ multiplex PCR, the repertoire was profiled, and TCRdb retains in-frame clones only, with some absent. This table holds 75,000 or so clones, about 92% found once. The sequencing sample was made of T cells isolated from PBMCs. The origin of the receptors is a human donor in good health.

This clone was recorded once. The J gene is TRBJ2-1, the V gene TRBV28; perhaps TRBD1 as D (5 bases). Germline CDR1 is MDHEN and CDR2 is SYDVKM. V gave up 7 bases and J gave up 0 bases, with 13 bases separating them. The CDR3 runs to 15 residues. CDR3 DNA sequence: TGTGCCAGCACTCCCCCCAGGGCCTCCTACAATGAGCAGTTCTTC. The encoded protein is CASTPPRASYNEQFF.

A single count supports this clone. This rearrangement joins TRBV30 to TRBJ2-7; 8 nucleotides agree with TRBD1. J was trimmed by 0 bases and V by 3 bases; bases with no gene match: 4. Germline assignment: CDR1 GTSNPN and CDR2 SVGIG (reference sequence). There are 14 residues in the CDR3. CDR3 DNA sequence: TGTGCCTGGAGAGACAGGGGCTCCTCCTACGAGCAGTACTTC. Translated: CAWRDRGSSYEQYF.